Below, 26 T cell receptor beta chains from the same sample are listed, as sequenced in a study of T-cell memory formation after mild COVID-19. Using its own MiXCR run on the 5' RACE reads, TCRdb lists one record per CDR3 protein. The top ten clones hold 8.5% to 9% of a sample with approximately 400,000 distinct CDR3 sequences, more than 20% of them seen once. Input material: PBMCs or a T cell subset sorted from them (not recorded which). These receptors all stem from an adult woman who had mild COVID-19 (a few samples of this study predate the infection). Cell type and time point are not known.

This clonotype was seen only a few times. The V gene is TRBV24-1, the J gene TRBJ1-1; D is unresolved. Per the germline V gene, CDR1 is KGHDR and CDR2 is SFDVKD. Trimming left V 3 bases short and J 7 bases short, with 11 bases between. There are 13 residues in the CDR3. The CDR3 DNA follows: TGTGCCACCAGTGATCCCGGAGGGTTTGAAGCTTTCTTT. Amino acid sequence: CATSDPGGFEAFF.

The chain employs TRBV20-1 and TRBJ2-4; 7 bases match TRBD2. Losses at the gene ends were 3 bases for V and 0 bases for J; bases not matched to a gene: 8. This CDR3 has 16 residues. CDR1 and CDR2 from the germline V gene are DFQATT and SNEGSKA (reference sequence). CDR3 in DNA: TGCAGTGCTAGGGACTTTAGCGGGTCAGCCAAAAACATTCAGTACTTC. It codes for CSARDFSGSAKNIQYF.

About this clonotype itself: One end of the junction fails to match germline, which may point to a read error. The rearrangement links TRBV7-7 to TRBJ2-1; 16 nucleotides line up with TRBD2. The CDR3 is made up of 16 amino acids. In germline, CDR1 is SSHAT, CDR2 FNYEAQ (reference sequence). The CDR3 DNA sequence: TGTGCTAGCAGCTACGGGACTAGCGGGAGGGGCTCTGAGCAGTTCTTC. Its translation is CASSYGTSGRGSEQFF.

This clonotype occurred a few times. The CDR3 DNA reads as TGTGCCAGCAGTTTCGACGGCAACCGGGATGAGCAGTTCTTC. Translation: CASSFDGNRDEQFF. This chain uses TRBV12-3 or TRBV12-4 with TRBJ2-1, with unresolved D. Trimming removed 3 bases at V and 8 bases at J, with 14 bases between. The CDR3 totals 14 residues.

This clonotype was seen more than once but under ten times. The J gene is TRBJ2-7, the V gene TRBV20-1, with D perhaps TRBD2 (7 bases). Germline V CDR1 and CDR2: DFQATT, SNEGSKA (reference sequence). Between the trimmed V and J ends, which lost 0 bases and 4 bases, there was a span of 19 bases. The CDR3 totals 16 residues. DNA of the CDR3: TGCAGTGCTAGAGATCCCAAGGGGGAGGGTCCTTACGAGCAGTACTTC. Amino acids: CSARDPKGEGPYEQYF.

This chain joins TRBV29-1 and TRBJ2-7, with 12 bases fitting TRBD2. CDR3 length equals 15 residues. V dropped 4 bases and J dropped 1; count of bases not matched to a gene: 5. Germline assignment: CDR1 SQVTM and CDR2 ANQGSEA. CDR3 nucleotide sequence: TGCAGCGTTGTACCTAGCGGGAGGGTATCCTACGAGCAGTACTTC. This sequence encodes CSVVPSGRVSYEQYF.

The V call is TRBV12-3 or TRBV12-4, the J call TRBJ1-5, with D tentatively TRBD1 (5 bases). This CDR3 is built from 13 residues. Trimming left V 6 bases short and J 7 bases short, with 13 bases between. In DNA, the CDR3 is TGTGCCAGCAGAGGGGCGACCGGGCAGCCCCAGCATTTT. It is translated as CASRGATGQPQHF.

The chain joins TRBV7-2 to TRBJ1-2, with D maybe TRBD1 (5 bases). V lost 1 base and J 3 bases, leaving 12 bases between the germline ends. From germline, CDR1 is SGHTA and CDR2 FQGNSA. The CDR3 is 15 residues long. The CDR3 protein is CASSLGEGTYYGYTF. CDR3 nucleotides: TGTGCCAGCAGCTTAGGGGAGGGGACTTACTATGGCTACACCTTC.

The chain has TRBV9 and TRBJ1-2, with D maybe TRBD1 (6 bases). The CDR3 has 15 amino acids. In germline, CDR1 is SGDLS, CDR2 YYNGEE. V dropped 3 bases and J dropped 1 base, with 13 bases sitting between them. The CDR3 region has the DNA TGTGCCAGCAGCGGAAACAGGGATCATAACTATGGCTACACCTTC. Its protein product is CASSGNRDHNYGYTF. The variable domain in full, completed from reference TRBV9 and TRBJ1-2, reads DSGVTQTPKHLITATGQRVTLRCSPRSGDLSVYWYQQSLDQGLQFLIQYYNGEERAKGNILERFSAQQFPDLHSELNLSSLELGDSALYFCASSGNRDHNYGYTFGSGTRLTVV.

This chain joins TRBV6-2 or TRBV6-3 and TRBJ2-3; D is tentatively TRBD1 or TRBD2 (5 bases each). Per the germline V gene, CDR1 is MNHEY and CDR2 is SVGEGT. This CDR3 is 14 amino acids long. V gave up 0 bases and J gave up 2 bases, with 6 bases separating them. The CDR3 DNA sequence: TGTGCCAGCAGTTACTCAGGGACCACAGATACGCAGTATTTT. Residues: CASSYSGTTDTQYF.

The rearrangement joins TRBV20-1 to TRBJ1-1, with no clear D. The CDR3 has 12 amino acids. In germline, CDR1 is DFQATT, CDR2 SNEGSKA (reference sequence). V lost 6 bases and J lost 4, with 12 bases in between. CDR3 DNA: TGCAGTGCCACTCTCCAAGGCACTGAAGCTTTCTTT. Residues: CSATLQGTEAFF.

This clonotype came up many times. This chain links TRBV6-5 with TRBJ2-7; TRBD2 matches at 8 bases. The trim removed 4 bases at V and 6 bases at J, leaving 2 bases unmatched. The CDR3 runs to 12 residues. Looked up from germline, CDR1 is MNHEY and CDR2 is SVGAGI. The CDR3 loop reads CASSFSGAEQYF. DNA of the CDR3: TGTGCCAGCAGTTTTAGCGGGGCCGAGCAGTACTTC.

This clonotype was observed once. V is TRBV7-9 and J is TRBJ1-1; D not resolved. The length of the CDR3 is 14 residues. In germline, CDR1 is SEHNR, CDR2 FQNEAQ (reference sequence). With 4 bases removed from V and 6 bases from J, the gap between germline ends came to 15 bases. The CDR3 nucleotides are TGTGCCAGCAGCTCCGGGGTAGGATTAGCTGAAGCTTTCTTT. Translated: CASSSGVGLAEAFF.

This clonotype was counted between two and nine times. This chain joins TRBV6-5 and TRBJ2-2, with no clear D. CDR1 is MNHEY and CDR2 is SVGAGI in the germline V gene. The CDR3 spans 13 residues. V was cut by 4 bases and J by 1 base, with 4 bases left in between. As DNA, the CDR3 is TGTGCCAGCAGTTGGGGGAACACCGGGGAGCTGTTTTTT. This codes for CASSWGNTGELFF.

This clonotype was picked up a small number of times. The chain is built from TRBV3-1 and TRBJ1-2; possible D gene TRBD1, 6 bases. The CDR3 extends over 14 amino acids. V lost 4 bases and J lost 3, with 12 bases in between. Germline loops: CDR1 LGHDT, CDR2 YNNKEL (reference sequence). CDR3 region: CASSLTGRDYGYTF. CDR3 nucleotide sequence: TGTGCCAGCAGCCTTACAGGGAGAGACTATGGCTACACCTTC. The full variable domain, rest sourced from reference TRBV3-1 and TRBJ1-2, is DTAVSQTPKYLVTQMGNDKSIKCEQNLGHDTMYWYKQDSKKFLKIMFSYNNKELIINETVPNRFSPKSPDKAHLNLHINSLELGDSAVYFCASSLTGRDYGYTFGSGTRLTVV.

The rearrangement uses TRBV12-5 and TRBJ2-3; TRBD1 matches 8 bases. This CDR3 has 15 amino acids. Germline CDR1 reads LGHNT; CDR2 reads FRNRAP. The junction had 8 bases not matched to a gene; V was cut back by 6 bases and J by 3 bases. CDR3 sequence (DNA): TGTGCTAGTGGGTCGGGACAGGTGAAGACAGATACGCAGTATTTT. Its protein is CASGSGQVKTDTQYF.

The chain links TRBV20-1 to TRBJ2-7; weak D call: TRBD2 (5 bases). The CDR3 has 13 residues. The V end was cut by 6 bases, the J end by 0 bases, with 12 bases between. Germline-derived CDR1 and CDR2 are DFQATT and SNEGSKA (reference sequence). The CDR3 region is CSARGLGSYEQYF. The CDR3 DNA reads TGCAGTGCCCGAGGGTTGGGCTCCTACGAGCAGTACTTC.

This clonotype was observed a handful of times. J is TRBJ1-1 and V is TRBV12-3 or TRBV12-4; D call uncertain. The CDR3 totals 14 residues. V lost 7 bases and J lost 1, with 13 bases in between. The CDR3 loop is CASTQLSPNTEAFF. CDR3 in DNA: TGTGCCAGCACCCAACTCAGCCCGAACACTGAAGCTTTCTTT.

This clonotype came up a few times. The genes are TRBV6-1 and TRBJ2-5, with D unclear. V lost 3 bases and J 1 base, leaving 6 bases between the germline ends. Germline CDR1 MNHNS, CDR2 SASEGT. The CDR3 sequence is 13 residues long. The CDR3 sequence is CASSEGLQETQYF. The CDR3 coding sequence is TGTGCCAGCAGTGAGGGCCTCCAAGAGACCCAGTACTTC.

This clonotype was seen a handful of times. The V call is TRBV4-2, the J call TRBJ2-3, with 7 bases aligning to TRBD1. The CDR3 is made up of 16 amino acids. The germline V gene encodes CDR1 LGHNA and CDR2 YNFKEQ. V gave up 4 bases and J gave up 0 bases; unmatched junction bases: 7. CDR3 coding DNA: TGTGCCAGCAGCCTACTCCGGGACAGCAGCACAGATACGCAGTATTTT. Protein product: CASSLLRDSSTDTQYF.

This clonotype appeared a few times. Written as DNA, the CDR3 is TGTGCCAGCCGTCGGAGCCAGGGGGCCATTCGGCAGTACTTC. Amino acid sequence: CASRRSQGAIRQYF. The rearrangement uses TRBV6-5 and TRBJ2-7; 8 nucleotides match TRBD1. V trimming: 8 bases; J trimming: 9 bases; junction bases outside the gene matches: 15. Germline V gene lookup returns CDR1 MNHEY and CDR2 SVGAGI. CDR3 length: 14 residues.

This chain links TRBV3-1 with TRBJ1-2; D call uncertain. This CDR3 region has 13 residues. V was trimmed by 6 bases and J by 2 bases, leaving 10 bases between them. Germline V gene sequence: CDR1 LGHDT, CDR2 YNNKEL (reference sequence). The CDR3 reads CASSADMNYGYTF. Written as DNA, the CDR3 is TGTGCCAGCAGTGCTGACATGAACTATGGCTACACCTTC.

This clonotype was picked up a small number of times. The V and J genes are TRBV7-9 and TRBJ1-2; TRBD1 is a possible D gene (5 bases). Between the trimmed V and J ends, which lost 0 bases and 5 bases, there was a span of 16 bases. This CDR3 is 16 amino acids long. Germline loops: CDR1 SEHNR, CDR2 FQNEAQ (reference sequence). The CDR3 nucleotides are TGTGCCAGCAGCTTAGCCCTGGGACCCGTGGAATATGGCTACACCTTC. Its protein is CASSLALGPVEYGYTF.

A few counts support this clonotype. The chain recombines TRBV12-3 or TRBV12-4 with TRBJ1-5; D is ambiguous. V was pared by 7 bases and J by 3 bases, with 10 bases between. This CDR3 is 13 amino acids long. The CDR3 DNA follows: TGTGCCAGCACCCCGGGATTCAATCAGCCCCAGCATTTT. As protein: CASTPGFNQPQHF.

The gene calls are TRBV5-1 and TRBJ2-3; unclear D gene. Trimming pared 5 bases from V and 2 bases from J, leaving 12 bases between. The CDR3 sequence is 14 residues long. CDR1 is SGHRS and CDR2 is YFSETQ in the germline V gene. In DNA, the CDR3 is TGCGCCAGCAGTAATAAGTGGGACACAGATACGCAGTATTTT. It specifies CASSNKWDTDTQYF. Together with reference TRBV5-1 and TRBJ2-3, the CDR3 gives the full variable domain: KAGVTQTPRYLIKTRGQQVTLSCSPISGHRSVSWYQQTPGQGLQFLFEYFSETQRNKGNFPGRFSGRQFSNSRSEMNVSTLELGDSALYLCASSNKWDTDTQYFGPGTRLTVL.

This sequence joins TRBV6-5 and TRBJ1-1; D is possibly TRBD1 (5 bases). The CDR3 consists of 15 residues. The germline V gene encodes CDR1 MNHEY and CDR2 SVGAGI. Trimming removed 3 bases from V and 5 bases from J, with 16 bases in between. CDR3 protein: CASSYGGTGITEAFF. CDR3 DNA sequence: TGTGCCAGCAGTTATGGAGGGACTGGTATAACTGAAGCTTTCTTT.